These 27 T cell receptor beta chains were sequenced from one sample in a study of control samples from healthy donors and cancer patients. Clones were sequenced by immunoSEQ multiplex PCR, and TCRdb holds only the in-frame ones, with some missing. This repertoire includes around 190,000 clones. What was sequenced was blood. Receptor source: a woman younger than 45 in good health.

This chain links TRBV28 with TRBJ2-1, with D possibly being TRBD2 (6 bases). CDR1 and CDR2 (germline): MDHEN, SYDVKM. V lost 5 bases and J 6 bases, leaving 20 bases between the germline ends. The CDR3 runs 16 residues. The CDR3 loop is CASSKRWLANINEQFF. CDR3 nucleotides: TGTGCCAGCAGTAAGCGGTGGCTAGCGAACATCAATGAGCAGTTCTTC.

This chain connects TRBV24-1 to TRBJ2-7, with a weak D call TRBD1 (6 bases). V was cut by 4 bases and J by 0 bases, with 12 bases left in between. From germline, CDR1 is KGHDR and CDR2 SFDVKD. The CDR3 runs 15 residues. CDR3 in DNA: TGTGCCACCAGTGAGGGAGACAGGAGCTCCTACGAGCAGTACTTC. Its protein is CATSEGDRSSYEQYF.

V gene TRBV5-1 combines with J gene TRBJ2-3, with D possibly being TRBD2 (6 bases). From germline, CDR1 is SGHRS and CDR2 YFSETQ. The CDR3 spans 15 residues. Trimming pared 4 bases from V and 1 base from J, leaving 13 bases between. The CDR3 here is CASSPRVAGTDTQYF. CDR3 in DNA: TGCGCCAGCAGCCCCCGGGTAGCGGGCACAGATACGCAGTATTTT.

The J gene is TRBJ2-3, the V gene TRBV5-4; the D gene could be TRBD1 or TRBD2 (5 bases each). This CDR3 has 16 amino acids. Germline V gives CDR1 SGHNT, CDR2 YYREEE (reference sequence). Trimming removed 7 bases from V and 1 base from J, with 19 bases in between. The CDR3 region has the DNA TGTGCCAGCCCCCCCGGGAAGAGAGGGGGCACAGATACGCAGTATTTT. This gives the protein CASPPGKRGGTDTQYF.

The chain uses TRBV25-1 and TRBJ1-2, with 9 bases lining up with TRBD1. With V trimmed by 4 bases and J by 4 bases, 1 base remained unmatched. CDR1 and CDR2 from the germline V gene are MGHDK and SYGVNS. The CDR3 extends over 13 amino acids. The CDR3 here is CASSGTGVYGYTF. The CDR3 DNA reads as TGTGCCAGCAGTGGGACAGGGGTCTATGGCTACACCTTC.

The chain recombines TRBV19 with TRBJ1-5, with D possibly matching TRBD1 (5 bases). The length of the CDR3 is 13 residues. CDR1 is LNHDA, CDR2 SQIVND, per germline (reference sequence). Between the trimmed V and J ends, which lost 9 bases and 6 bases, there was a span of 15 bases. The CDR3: CASRGGAAQPQHF. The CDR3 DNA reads TGTGCCAGCCGGGGAGGGGCCGCTCAGCCCCAGCATTTT.

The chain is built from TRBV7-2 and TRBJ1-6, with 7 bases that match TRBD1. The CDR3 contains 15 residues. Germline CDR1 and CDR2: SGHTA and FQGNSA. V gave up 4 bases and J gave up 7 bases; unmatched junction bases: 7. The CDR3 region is CASSSRQGGNSPLHF. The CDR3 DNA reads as TGTGCCAGCAGCTCTCGACAGGGAGGGAATTCACCCCTCCACTTT.

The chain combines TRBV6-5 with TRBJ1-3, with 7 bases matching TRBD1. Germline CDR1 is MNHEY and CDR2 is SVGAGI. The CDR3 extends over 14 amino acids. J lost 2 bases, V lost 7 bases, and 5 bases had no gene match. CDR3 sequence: CASNVQGAGNTIYF. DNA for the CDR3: TGTGCCAGCAATGTGCAGGGGGCTGGAAACACCATATATTTT.

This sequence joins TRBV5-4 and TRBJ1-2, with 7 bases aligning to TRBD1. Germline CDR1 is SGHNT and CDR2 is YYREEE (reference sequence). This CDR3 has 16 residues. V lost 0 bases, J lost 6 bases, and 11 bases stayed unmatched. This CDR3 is CASSLGQDRVWDGYTF. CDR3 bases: TGTGCCAGCAGCTTGGGACAAGACAGGGTCTGGGATGGCTACACCTTC. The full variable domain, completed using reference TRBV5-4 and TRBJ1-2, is ETGVTQSPTHLIKTRGQQVTLRCSSQSGHNTVSWYQQALGQGPQFIFQYYREEENGRGNFPPRFSGLQFPNYSSELNVNALELDDSALYLCASSLGQDRVWDGYTFGSGTRLTVV.

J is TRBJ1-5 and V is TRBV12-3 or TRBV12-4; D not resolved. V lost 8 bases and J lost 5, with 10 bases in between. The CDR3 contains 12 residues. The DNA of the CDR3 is TGTGCCAGCCCCCCCTCGGATCAGCCCCAGCATTTT. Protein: CASPPSDQPQHF.

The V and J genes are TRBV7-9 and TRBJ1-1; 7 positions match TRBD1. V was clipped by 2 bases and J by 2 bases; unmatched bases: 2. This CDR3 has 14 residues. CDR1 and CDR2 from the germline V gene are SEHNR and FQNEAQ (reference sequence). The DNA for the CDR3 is TGTGCCAGCAGCTTATCAGGGGGTAACACTGAAGCTTTCTTT. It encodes CASSLSGGNTEAFF.

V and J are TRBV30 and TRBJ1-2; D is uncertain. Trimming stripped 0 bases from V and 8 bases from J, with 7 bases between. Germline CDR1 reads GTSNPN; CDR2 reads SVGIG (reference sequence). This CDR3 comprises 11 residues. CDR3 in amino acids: CAWSVQYGYTF. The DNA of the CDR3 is TGTGCCTGGAGTGTACAGTACGGCTACACCTTC. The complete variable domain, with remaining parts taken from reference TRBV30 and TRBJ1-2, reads SQTIHQWPATLVQPVGSPLSLECTVEGTSNPNLYWYRQAAGRGLQLLFYSVGIGQISSEVPQNLSASRPQDRQFILSSKKLLLSDSGFYLCAWSVQYGYTFGSGTRLTVV.

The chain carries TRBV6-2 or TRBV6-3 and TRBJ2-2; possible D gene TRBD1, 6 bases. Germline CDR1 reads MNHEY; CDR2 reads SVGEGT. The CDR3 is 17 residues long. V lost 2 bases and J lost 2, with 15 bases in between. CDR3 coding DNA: TGTGCCAGCAGTTACAGTTCCGGGACATCTAACACCGGGGAGCTGTTTTTT. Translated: CASSYSSGTSNTGELFF.

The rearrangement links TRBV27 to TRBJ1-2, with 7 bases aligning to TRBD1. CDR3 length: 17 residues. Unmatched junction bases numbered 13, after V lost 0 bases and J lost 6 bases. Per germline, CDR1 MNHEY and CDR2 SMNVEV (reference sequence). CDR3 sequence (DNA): TGTGCCAGCAGTTTATCTAAGGGGGGACAGCCGATGAATGGCTACACCTTC. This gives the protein CASSLSKGGQPMNGYTF.

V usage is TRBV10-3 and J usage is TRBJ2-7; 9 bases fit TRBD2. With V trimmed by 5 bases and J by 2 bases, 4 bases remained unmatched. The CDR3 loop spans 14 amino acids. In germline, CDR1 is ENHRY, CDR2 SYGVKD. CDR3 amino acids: CAISRSGGTYEQYF. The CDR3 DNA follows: TGTGCCATCAGTCGTAGCGGGGGAACCTACGAGCAGTACTTC.

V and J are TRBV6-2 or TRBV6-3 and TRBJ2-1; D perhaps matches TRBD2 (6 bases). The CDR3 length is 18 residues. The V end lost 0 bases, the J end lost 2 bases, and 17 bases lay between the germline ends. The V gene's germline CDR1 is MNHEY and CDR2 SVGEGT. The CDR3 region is CASSYSRGRGTPYNEQFF. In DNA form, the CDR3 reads TGTGCCAGCAGTTACTCGAGAGGCCGGGGGACGCCCTACAATGAGCAGTTCTTC.

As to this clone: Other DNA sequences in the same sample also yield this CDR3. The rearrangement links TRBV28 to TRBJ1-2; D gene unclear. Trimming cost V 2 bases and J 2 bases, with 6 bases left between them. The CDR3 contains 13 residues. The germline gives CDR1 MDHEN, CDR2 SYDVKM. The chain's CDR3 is CASSLTGNYGYTF. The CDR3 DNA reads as TGTGCCAGCAGTTTAACGGGGAACTATGGCTACACCTTC.

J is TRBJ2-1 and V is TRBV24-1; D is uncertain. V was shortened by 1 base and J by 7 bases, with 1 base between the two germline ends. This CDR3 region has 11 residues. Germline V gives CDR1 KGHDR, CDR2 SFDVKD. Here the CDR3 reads CATSDLNEQFF. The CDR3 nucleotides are TGTGCCACCAGTGATTTAAATGAGCAGTTCTTC.

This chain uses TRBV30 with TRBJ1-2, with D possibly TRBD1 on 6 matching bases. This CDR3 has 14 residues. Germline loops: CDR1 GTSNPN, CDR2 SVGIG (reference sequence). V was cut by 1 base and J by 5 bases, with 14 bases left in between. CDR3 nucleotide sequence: TGTGCCTGGAGTGGGGACGGGGGCCTTTATGGCTACACCTTC. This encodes CAWSGDGGLYGYTF.

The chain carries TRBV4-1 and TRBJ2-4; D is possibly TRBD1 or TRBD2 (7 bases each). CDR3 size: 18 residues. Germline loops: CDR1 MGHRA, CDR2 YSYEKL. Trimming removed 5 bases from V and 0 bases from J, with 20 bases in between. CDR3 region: CASSKGGAGGLAKNIQYF. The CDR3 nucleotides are TGCGCCAGCAGCAAAGGGGGGGCAGGGGGGTTAGCCAAAAACATTCAGTACTTC.

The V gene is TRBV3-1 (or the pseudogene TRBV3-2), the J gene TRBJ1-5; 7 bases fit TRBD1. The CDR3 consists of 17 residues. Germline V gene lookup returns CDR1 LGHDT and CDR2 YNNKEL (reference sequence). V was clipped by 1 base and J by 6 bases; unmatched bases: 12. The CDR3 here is CASSQAIHRGRVQPQHF. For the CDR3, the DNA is TGTGCCAGCAGCCAAGCTATTCACAGGGGAAGGGTTCAGCCCCAGCATTTT.

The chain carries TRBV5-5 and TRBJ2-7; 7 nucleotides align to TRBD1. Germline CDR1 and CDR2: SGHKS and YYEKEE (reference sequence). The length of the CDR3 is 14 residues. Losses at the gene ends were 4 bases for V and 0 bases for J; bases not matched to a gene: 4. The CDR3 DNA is TGTGCCAGCAGCCAGACAGGGTCCTCCTACGAGCAGTACTTC. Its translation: CASSQTGSSYEQYF.

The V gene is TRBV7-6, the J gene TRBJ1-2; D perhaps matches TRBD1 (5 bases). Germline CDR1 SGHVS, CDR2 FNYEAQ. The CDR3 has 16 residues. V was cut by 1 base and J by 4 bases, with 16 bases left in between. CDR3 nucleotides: TGTGCCAGCAGCTTAGTTTATCGGGGCAGAAGCTATGGCTACACCTTC. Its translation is CASSLVYRGRSYGYTF.

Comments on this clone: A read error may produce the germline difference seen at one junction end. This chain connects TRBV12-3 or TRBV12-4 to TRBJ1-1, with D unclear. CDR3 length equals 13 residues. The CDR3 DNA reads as TGTGCTAGCATCCCGACCTCGAACACTGAAGCTTTCTTT. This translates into CASIPTSNTEAFF.

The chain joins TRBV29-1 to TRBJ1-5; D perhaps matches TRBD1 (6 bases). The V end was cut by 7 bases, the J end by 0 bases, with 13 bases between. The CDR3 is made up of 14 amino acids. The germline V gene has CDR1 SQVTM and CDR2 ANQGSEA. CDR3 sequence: CSARLGGSNQPQHF. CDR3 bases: TGCAGCGCCCGTTTAGGGGGTAGCAATCAGCCCCAGCATTTT.

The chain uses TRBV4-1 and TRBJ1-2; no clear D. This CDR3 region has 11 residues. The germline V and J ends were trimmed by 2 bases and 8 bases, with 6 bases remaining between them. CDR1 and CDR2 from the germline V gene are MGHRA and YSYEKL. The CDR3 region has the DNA TGCGCCAGCAGCCAACTCGGGGGCTACACCTTC. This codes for CASSQLGGYTF.

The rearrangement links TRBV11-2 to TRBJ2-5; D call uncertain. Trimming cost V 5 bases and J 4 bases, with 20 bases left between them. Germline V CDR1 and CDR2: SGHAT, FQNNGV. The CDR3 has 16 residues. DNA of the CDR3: TGTGCCAGCAGCCCTGTAGTGAACACCCTTGGAGAGACCCAGTACTTC. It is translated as CASSPVVNTLGETQYF.